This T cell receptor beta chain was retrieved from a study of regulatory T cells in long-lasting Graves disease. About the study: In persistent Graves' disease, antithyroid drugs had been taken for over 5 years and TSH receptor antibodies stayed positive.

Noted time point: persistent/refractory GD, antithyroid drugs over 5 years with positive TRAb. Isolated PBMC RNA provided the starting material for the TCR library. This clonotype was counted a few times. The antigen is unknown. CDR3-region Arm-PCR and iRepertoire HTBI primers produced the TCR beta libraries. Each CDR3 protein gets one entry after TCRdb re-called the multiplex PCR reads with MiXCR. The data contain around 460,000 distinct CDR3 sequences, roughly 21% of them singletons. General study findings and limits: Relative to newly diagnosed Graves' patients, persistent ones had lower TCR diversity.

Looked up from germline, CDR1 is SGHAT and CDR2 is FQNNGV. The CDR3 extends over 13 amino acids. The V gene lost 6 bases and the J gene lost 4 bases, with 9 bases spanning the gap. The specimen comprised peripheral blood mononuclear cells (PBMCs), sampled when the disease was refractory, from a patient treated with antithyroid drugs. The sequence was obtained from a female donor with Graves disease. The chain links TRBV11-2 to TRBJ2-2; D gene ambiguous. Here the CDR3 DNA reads TGTGCCAGCAGGCAAAATCCCACCGGGGAGCTGTTTTTT. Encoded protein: CASRQNPTGELFF.